This T cell receptor (beta chain) was retrieved from a study of shared clonotypes between healthy human individuals. Study-wide points: Shared clonotypes across all four donors exceeded non-shared ones in generation probability. Naive subsets typically showed greater estimated richness than memory subsets. Clonotype sharing across a few donors was observed for about 4.8% of naive CD4 clonotypes.

The ends lost 5 bases at V and 4 bases at J; junction bases unmatched: 16. The CDR3 is 18 residues long. The germline CDR1 and CDR2 sequences are MGHRA and YSYEKL. Using immunoSEQ multiplex PCR, the repertoire was profiled, and TCRdb retains in-frame clones only, with some absent. This sample has about 1 million clones, with 75% to 80% found just once. To note about this clone: The antigen is unknown.

This rearrangement joins TRBV4-1 to TRBJ2-7; 11 bases match TRBD2. This receptor was obtained from a man between 18 and 35 years old in good health. Some clones in this sample may be carry-over from other donors' samples. The specimen was memory CD4+ T cells from PBMCs. Subset described: CD45RA-negative fraction. The CDR3 region has the DNA TGCGCCAGCAGCAGGGACAGGGAAACTAGCGGGAGATCTTACGAGCAGTACTTC. It yields the protein CASSRDRETSGRSYEQYF.